The 2 T cell receptor beta chains presented below share a single source sample, sequenced in a study of blood T cells in healthy people across ages. Sample-barcoded 5' priming and a J-beta primer mix drove a second PCR of about 6 to 12 cycles. TCRdb called the 5' RACE reads again in MiXCR, with one record for every CDR3 protein. The table lists roughly 1,800,000 distinct CDR3 sequences, 40% to 55% of them singletons, with less than 2.5% in the top ten. Sequenced input: blood. Every receptor here comes from a woman aged 35 to 49 in good health.

This clonotype was found a few times. This chain links TRBV27 with TRBJ2-5; unclear D gene. There are 13 residues in the CDR3. Trimming left V 7 bases short and J 10 bases short, with 19 bases between. CDR1 is MNHEY, CDR2 SMNVEV, per germline (reference sequence). The CDR3 sequence is CASTPLSGLHQYF. The CDR3 DNA is TGTGCCAGCACCCCCCTAAGTGGTTTACACCAGTACTTC.

The V and J genes are TRBV10-3 and TRBJ2-5; D might be TRBD2 (7 bases). Trimming stripped 4 bases from V and 1 base from J, with 13 bases between. The CDR3 sequence is 15 residues long. Germline assignment: CDR1 ENHRY and CDR2 SYGVKD. In DNA form, the CDR3 reads TGTGCCATCAGTGTCGCGGGGGCCTTCCAAGAGACCCAGTACTTC. Translating gives CAISVAGAFQETQYF.